A selection of T cell receptor beta chains follows, all from one sample in a study of PD-1 blockade in classical Hodgkin lymphoma. Assay: immunoSEQ multiplex PCR; the TCRdb copy retains only in-frame clones and omits some. The top ten hold 2.4% of the sample, which has 25,000 to 35,000 clones, around 85% seen once. Material: CD4+ T cells from blood, obtained before the fourth cycle of nivolumab. The receptors derive from a human donor with classical Hodgkin lymphoma. Each CDR3 is given without its conserved first and last residue.

j_gene: TRBJ2-2
v_gene: TRBV7-9
CDR3aa: ASSSPRGRRTGELF

j_gene: TRBJ2-4
v_gene: TRBV11-1
CDR3aa: DSSPRGHEKGNIQY

j_gene: TRBJ2-1
v_gene: TRBV6-6
CDR3aa: ASSRLAYNEQF

j_gene: TRBJ2-2
v_gene: TRBV18
CDR3aa: ASSPPGQANTGELF

j_gene: TRBJ2-3
v_gene: TRBV5-4
CDR3aa: ASSIRKTGGMFLNTDTQY

j_gene: TRBJ2-3
v_gene: TRBV5-1
CDR3aa: ASSLIRTAGDTQY

j_gene: TRBJ1-5
v_gene: TRBV5-8
CDR3aa: ASSKGHSNQPQH

j_gene: TRBJ1-1
v_gene: TRBV6-1
CDR3aa: ASSENVAGTEAF

j_gene: TRBJ1-1
v_gene: TRBV2
CDR3aa: ASSVPRRQSEAF

j_gene: TRBJ1-4
v_gene: TRBV5-1
CDR3aa: ASSQMTHRDEKLF

j_gene: TRBJ2-1
v_gene: TRBV2
CDR3aa: ATKAGSSYNEQF

j_gene: TRBJ1-1
v_gene: TRBV5-1
CDR3aa: ASSLAATENTEAF

j_gene: TRBJ1-2
v_gene: TRBV13
CDR3aa: ASSLAAAGEYYGYT

j_gene: TRBJ2-4
v_gene: TRBV7-2
CDR3aa: ASSTGTGQYRY

j_gene: TRBJ1-2
v_gene: TRBV28
CDR3aa: ASSPPGQGAGGYT

j_gene: TRBJ1-4
v_gene: TRBV18
CDR3aa: ASTKATDEKLF

j_gene: TRBJ2-3
v_gene: TRBV9
CDR3aa: ASSVTGGTGTDTQY

j_gene: TRBJ2-7
v_gene: TRBV6-6
CDR3aa: ASRRGQASYEQY

j_gene: TRBJ2-5
v_gene: TRBV14
CDR3aa: ASSQNRGQETQY

j_gene: TRBJ2-1
v_gene: TRBV14
CDR3aa: ASSQDWGYPYNEQF

j_gene: TRBJ1-1
v_gene: TRBV5-1
CDR3aa: ASSSGGGYTEAF

j_gene: TRBJ1-5
v_gene: TRBV30
CDR3aa: AGGEVGQPQH

j_gene: TRBJ1-1
v_gene: TRBV30
CDR3aa: AWSLSPGTEAF

j_gene: TRBJ2-1
v_gene: TRBV11-2
CDR3aa: ASSLRYEQF

j_gene: TRBJ2-3
v_gene: TRBV7-9
CDR3aa: ASSLGGSQITQY

j_gene: TRBJ2-5
v_gene: TRBV7-2
CDR3aa: ASSRSRGLPIGETQY

j_gene: TRBJ2-1
v_gene: TRBV5-4
CDR3aa: ASSLDSRSNEQF